The 19 T cell receptor beta chains below were found in one sample sequenced in a study of molecular identifiers for immune sequencing clone quantification. TCRdb fed the PCR reads into MiXCR, producing one record per CDR3 protein. The sample yields tens of thousands of distinct CDR3 sequences, 17% seen once. The sequenced material came from naive CD8+ T cells from blood, with Jurkat cell RNA spiked in. The subset is: FACS-sorted CD8+CD4-CCR7+CD45RA+ naive T cells. These receptors were taken from a human donor in good health. Some libraries in this study had Jurkat cell RNA spiked in.

This clonotype was detected many times. The rearrangement joins TRBV7-6 to TRBJ2-7; tentative D call: TRBD1 (6 bases). V lost 4 bases and J lost 0, with 22 bases in between. The CDR3 is 18 amino acids. The germline CDR1 and CDR2 sequences are SGHVS and FNYEAQ. The CDR3 DNA follows: TGTGCCAGCAGCTCCACCTCTTCTACAGGGCTGGACTCCTACGAGCAGTACTTC. Translating gives CASSSTSSTGLDSYEQYF.

This clonotype was found many times. The rearrangement links TRBV27 to TRBJ1-2, with D maybe TRBD1 (5 bases). Germline V CDR1 and CDR2: MNHEY, SMNVEV (reference sequence). Trimming removed 3 bases from V and 4 bases from J, with 9 bases in between. CDR3 length equals 13 residues. CDR3 DNA sequence: TGTGCCAGCAGTTTGGACAAATTCTATGGCTACACCTTC. This translates into CASSLDKFYGYTF.

This clonotype came up many times. V usage is TRBV24-1 and J usage is TRBJ2-2; D is ambiguous. This CDR3 is 12 amino acids long. Between the trimmed V and J ends, which lost 4 bases and 5 bases, there was a span of 4 bases. Germline CDR1 is KGHDR and CDR2 is SFDVKD. The CDR3 DNA follows: TGTGCCACCAGTGAGATGACCGGGGAGCTGTTTTTT. It encodes CATSEMTGELFF.

Ten or more counts support this clonotype. The J gene is TRBJ2-3, the V gene TRBV7-6, with a weak D call TRBD2 (6 bases). With 0 bases removed from V and 6 bases from J, the gap between germline ends came to 10 bases. Germline CDR1 and CDR2: SGHVS and FNYEAQ. There are 14 residues in the CDR3. In DNA form, the CDR3 reads TGTGCCAGCAGCTTAGCGGAGGGCGTGGATACGCAGTATTTT. Residues: CASSLAEGVDTQYF.

There are many counts of this clonotype. The chain combines TRBV29-1 with TRBJ2-7; tentatively, D is TRBD1 (6 bases). CDR3 size: 11 residues. Trimming took off 5 bases at V and 4 bases at J, with 9 bases between the two ends. Germline CDR1 SQVTM, CDR2 ANQGSEA. The CDR3 sequence: CSVTGTYEQYF. The CDR3 bases are TGCAGCGTTACCGGGACATACGAGCAGTACTTC.

This clonotype came up many times. The rearrangement uses TRBV29-1 and TRBJ2-2; 10 positions agree with TRBD1. This CDR3 region has 16 residues. The ends lost 1 base at V and 6 bases at J; junction bases unmatched: 8. Germline V gene lookup returns CDR1 SQVTM and CDR2 ANQGSEA. This CDR3 is CSVEGWGQGQAGELFF. The DNA for the CDR3 is TGCAGCGTTGAAGGTTGGGGACAGGGGCAAGCCGGGGAGCTGTTTTTT.

This clonotype was detected many times. The genes are TRBV4-3 and TRBJ2-1; tentatively, D is TRBD2 (6 bases). V lost 4 bases and J lost 0, with 10 bases in between. This CDR3 spans 15 amino acids. Looked up from germline, CDR1 is LGHNA and CDR2 is YSLEER. CDR3 in amino acids: CASSLGDFSYNEQFF. CDR3 bases: TGCGCCAGCAGCCTTGGGGACTTCTCCTACAATGAGCAGTTCTTC.

This clonotype showed up many times. The chain combines TRBV7-9 with TRBJ2-7, with D possibly being TRBD2 (6 bases). The ends were cut back, 1 base at V and 13 bases at J, with 14 bases in the middle. Germline CDR1 SEHNR, CDR2 FQNEAQ (reference sequence). This CDR3 spans 12 amino acids. CDR3 nucleotide sequence: TGTGCCAGCAGCTTAGTTTGGGGGGATTCTTACTTC. It translates to CASSLVWGDSYF. The complete variable domain, with remaining parts taken from reference TRBV7-9 and TRBJ2-7, reads DTGVSQNPRHKITKRGQNVTFRCDPISEHNRLYWYRQTLGQGPEFLTYFQNEAQLEKSRLLSDRFSAERPKGSFSTLEIQRTEQGDSAMYLCASSLVWGDSYFGPGTRLTVT.

This clonotype was detected many times. This chain links TRBV6-6 with TRBJ2-3; 11 bases fit TRBD2. Per the germline V gene, CDR1 is MNHNY and CDR2 is SVGAGI (reference sequence). V was clipped by 6 bases and J by 0 bases; unmatched bases: 11. This CDR3 comprises 18 residues. CDR3 sequence reads: CASSSGKSSGRSTDTQYF. CDR3 nucleotide sequence: TGTGCCAGCAGCTCAGGGAAGTCTAGCGGGAGGAGCACAGATACGCAGTATTTT.

In this sample, this clonotype turned up a few times. This rearrangement joins TRBV6-6 to TRBJ1-1, with unresolved D. The CDR3 contains 14 residues. The V end was cut by 6 bases, the J end by 4 bases, with 15 bases between. CDR1 and CDR2 from the germline V gene are MNHNY and SVGAGI (reference sequence). This chain's CDR3 is CASSRTKGVTEAFF. CDR3 sequence (DNA): TGTGCCAGCAGCCGAACAAAGGGCGTCACTGAAGCTTTCTTT.

This clonotype was counted at least ten times. The chain has TRBV7-2 and TRBJ2-3; TRBD1 matches at 10 bases. Trimming removed 1 base from V and 0 bases from J; junction bases left unmatched: 25. The CDR3 covers 24 residues. The germline V gene encodes CDR1 SGHTA and CDR2 FQGNSA. The CDR3 DNA reads TGTGCCAGCAGCTTAGTCCCCGGACAGGGGGGACATTGGTCGCTAGAGTCTAGCACAGATACGCAGTATTTT. Residues: CASSLVPGQGGHWSLESSTDTQYF. The full variable domain, with the rest looked up from reference TRBV7-2 and TRBJ2-3, is GAGVSQSPSNKVTEKGKDVELRCDPISGHTALYWYRQSLGQGLEFLIYFQGNSAPDKSGLPSDRFSAERTGGSVSTLTIQRTQQEDSAVYLCASSLVPGQGGHWSLESSTDTQYFGPGTRLTVL.

As concerns this clonotype: The junction differs from germline at one of its ends, possibly a read error. The J gene is TRBJ2-1, the V gene TRBV24-1, with 11 bases aligning to TRBD2. CDR1 is KGHDR and CDR2 is SFDVKD in the germline V gene. The CDR3 extends over 18 amino acids. The CDR3 reads CATSTPRGTSGPYSEQFF. The CDR3 DNA follows: TGTGCCACCAGTACCCCACGAGGGACTAGCGGACCCTACAGTGAGCAGTTCTTC.

With regard to this clonotype: It may be a read error: a sequence one base away is much more abundant. V gene TRBV5-6 combines with J gene TRBJ1-3; D call uncertain. The CDR3 extends over 16 amino acids. The V and J ends lost 0 bases and 0 bases respectively, with 10 bases between them. Germline CDR1 is SGHDT and CDR2 is YYEEEE. The CDR3 is CASSLGKAISGNTIYF. CDR3 nucleotide sequence: TGTGCCAGCAGCTTGGGTAAGGCAATCTCTGGAAACACCATATATTTT.

Points on this clonotype: A read error may be the cause here, since a much bigger clone is one base away. The final CDR3 position lacks the conserved phenylalanine or tryptophan, pointing to a likely read error. The chain links TRBV20-1 to TRBJ1-1, with D unclear. In germline, CDR1 is DFQATT, CDR2 SNEGSKA (reference sequence). The germline V and J ends were trimmed by 4 bases and 5 bases, with 8 bases remaining between them. The CDR3 runs 11 residues. The CDR3, as DNA: TGCAGTGCTACAGAGACGACTGAAGCTTTCCTT. It yields the protein CSATETTEAFL.

By share, this clonotype counts as medium-sized. CDR3 residues: CASSSISSGGSDTQYF. The CDR3 DNA follows: TGTGCCAGCAGCTCCATTTCTAGCGGGGGTTCAGATACGCAGTATTTT. The genes are TRBV7-2 and TRBJ2-3, with TRBD2 matching over 10 bases. This CDR3 is built from 16 residues. V dropped 4 bases and J dropped 4; count of bases not matched to a gene: 8. CDR1 is SGHTA and CDR2 is FQGNSA in the germline V gene. The full variable domain, rest sourced from reference TRBV7-2 and TRBJ2-3, is GAGVSQSPSNKVTEKGKDVELRCDPISGHTALYWYRQSLGQGLEFLIYFQGNSAPDKSGLPSDRFSAERTGGSVSTLTIQRTQQEDSAVYLCASSSISSGGSDTQYFGPGTRLTVL.

The table lists this clonotype with a few counts. It may be a read error: a sequence one base away is much more abundant. V gene TRBV6-2 or TRBV6-3 combines with J gene TRBJ2-7; D remains ambiguous. There are 11 residues in the CDR3. The germline V gene has CDR1 MNHEY and CDR2 SVGEGT. DNA for the CDR3: TGTGCCAGCAGTTACCGCTACGAGCGGTACTTC. Its translation: CASSYRYERYF.

This clonotype was counted at least ten times. The chain couples TRBV29-1 to TRBJ2-2, with D possibly TRBD2 on 6 matching bases. The germline V gene has CDR1 SQVTM and CDR2 ANQGSEA. V lost 3 bases to trimming and J lost 5 bases, with 16 bases between them. The CDR3 is made up of 15 amino acids. The CDR3 region has the DNA TGCAGCGTTGATGCAGGGATCCGGGGGACCGGGGAGCTGTTTTTT. It translates to CSVDAGIRGTGELFF.

This clonotype was seen ten or more times. The chain is built from TRBV4-1 and TRBJ1-1; tentatively, D is TRBD1 (5 bases). V was pared by 4 bases and J by 3 bases, with 18 bases between. The germline V gene encodes CDR1 MGHRA and CDR2 YSYEKL. This CDR3 contains 16 residues. The CDR3 DNA reads as TGCGCCAGCAGCCCGCTCTTCGGGGGTCCCTACACTGAAGCTTTCTTT. Translating gives CASSPLFGGPYTEAFF.

Ten or more counts support this clonotype. The chain couples TRBV12-3 or TRBV12-4 to TRBJ2-2, with D perhaps TRBD1 (5 bases). V was cut by 5 bases and J by 6 bases, with 10 bases left in between. The CDR3 consists of 13 residues. The CDR3 loop is CASSIQGAGELFF. DNA of the CDR3: TGTGCCAGCAGTATCCAGGGTGCCGGGGAGCTGTTTTTT.